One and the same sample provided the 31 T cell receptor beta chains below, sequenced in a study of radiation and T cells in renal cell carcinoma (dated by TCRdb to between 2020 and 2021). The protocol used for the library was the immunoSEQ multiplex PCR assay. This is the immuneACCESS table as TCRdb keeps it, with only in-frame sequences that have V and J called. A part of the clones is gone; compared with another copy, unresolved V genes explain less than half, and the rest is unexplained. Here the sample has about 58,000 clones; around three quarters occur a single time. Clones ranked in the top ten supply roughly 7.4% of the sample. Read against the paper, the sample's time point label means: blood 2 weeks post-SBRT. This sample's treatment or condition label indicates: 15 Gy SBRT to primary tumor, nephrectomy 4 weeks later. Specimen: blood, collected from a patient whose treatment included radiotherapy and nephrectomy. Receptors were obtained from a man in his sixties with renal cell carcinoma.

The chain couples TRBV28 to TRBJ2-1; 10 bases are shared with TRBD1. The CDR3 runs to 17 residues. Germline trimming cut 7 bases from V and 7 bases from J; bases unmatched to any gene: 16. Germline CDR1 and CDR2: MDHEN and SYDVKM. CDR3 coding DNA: TGTGCCAGCACCGCCCCGCGAAAGGGACAGGGGTCGAATGAGCAGTTCTTC. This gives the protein CASTAPRKGQGSNEQFF.

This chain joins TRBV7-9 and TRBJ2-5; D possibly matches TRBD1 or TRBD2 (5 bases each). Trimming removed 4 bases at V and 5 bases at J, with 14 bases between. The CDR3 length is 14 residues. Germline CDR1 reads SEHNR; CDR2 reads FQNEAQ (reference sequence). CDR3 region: CASSSGRVAETQYF. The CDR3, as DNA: TGTGCCAGCAGCTCGGGACGCGTGGCGGAGACCCAGTACTTC.

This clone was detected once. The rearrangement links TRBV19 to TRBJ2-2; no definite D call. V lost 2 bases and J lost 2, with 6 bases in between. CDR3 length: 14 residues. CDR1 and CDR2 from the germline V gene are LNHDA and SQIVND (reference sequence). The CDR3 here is CASSIWPNTGELFF. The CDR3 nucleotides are TGTGCCAGTAGTATATGGCCTAACACCGGGGAGCTGTTTTTT.

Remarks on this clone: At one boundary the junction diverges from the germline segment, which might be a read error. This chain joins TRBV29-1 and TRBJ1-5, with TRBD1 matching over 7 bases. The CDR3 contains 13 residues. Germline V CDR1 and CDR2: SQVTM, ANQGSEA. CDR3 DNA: TGCAGCGTCGAAGACAGGGTCGGTCAGCCCCAGCATTTT. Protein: CSVEDRVGQPQHF.

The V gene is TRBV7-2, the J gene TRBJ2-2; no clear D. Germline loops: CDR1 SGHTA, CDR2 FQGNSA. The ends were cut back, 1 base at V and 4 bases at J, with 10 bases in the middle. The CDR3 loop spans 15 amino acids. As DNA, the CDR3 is TGTGCCAGCAGCTTAGTGTTGGCAGCCACCGGGGAGCTGTTTTTT. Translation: CASSLVLAATGELFF.

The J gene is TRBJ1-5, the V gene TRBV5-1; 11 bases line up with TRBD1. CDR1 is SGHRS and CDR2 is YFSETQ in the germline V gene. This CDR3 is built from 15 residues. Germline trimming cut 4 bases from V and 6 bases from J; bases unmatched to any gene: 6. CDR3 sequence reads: CASSAGTGGSQPQHF. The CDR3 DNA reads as TGCGCCAGCAGCGCCGGGACAGGGGGGAGTCAGCCCCAGCATTTT.

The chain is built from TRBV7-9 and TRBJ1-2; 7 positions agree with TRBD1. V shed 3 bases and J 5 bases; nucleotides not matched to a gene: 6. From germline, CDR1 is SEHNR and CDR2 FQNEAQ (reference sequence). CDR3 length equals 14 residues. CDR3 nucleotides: TGTGCCAGCAGCTTGGGGGGACAGACTTATGGCTACACCTTC. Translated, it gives CASSLGGQTYGYTF.

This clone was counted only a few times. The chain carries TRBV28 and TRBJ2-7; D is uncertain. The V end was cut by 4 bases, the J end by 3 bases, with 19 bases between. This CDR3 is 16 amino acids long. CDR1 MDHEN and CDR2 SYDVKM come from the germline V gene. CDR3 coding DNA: TGTGCCAGCAGTTCCACTGGGTATGGTGTTCTCTACGAGCAGTACGTC. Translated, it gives CASSSTGYGVLYEQYV.

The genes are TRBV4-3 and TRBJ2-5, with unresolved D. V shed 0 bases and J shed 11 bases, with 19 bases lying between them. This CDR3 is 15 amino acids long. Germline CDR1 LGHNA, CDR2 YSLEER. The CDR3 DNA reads TGCGCCAGCAGCCAAGATTTAGTTATAAGGAAGGAGCAGTACTTC. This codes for CASSQDLVIRKEQYF.

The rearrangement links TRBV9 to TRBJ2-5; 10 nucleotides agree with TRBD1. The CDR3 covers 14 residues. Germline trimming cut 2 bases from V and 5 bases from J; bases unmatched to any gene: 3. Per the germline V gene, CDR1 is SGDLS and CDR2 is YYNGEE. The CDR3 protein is CASSVGQGGETQYF. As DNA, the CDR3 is TGTGCCAGCAGCGTTGGACAGGGGGGCGAGACCCAGTACTTC.

The CDR3 region is CASSLSGSWTGELFF. CDR3 bases: TGTGCCAGCAGCTTAAGCGGGTCATGGACCGGGGAGCTGTTTTTT. The genes are TRBV7-3 and TRBJ2-2, with TRBD2 as a possible D gene (5 bases). Trimming removed 1 base at V and 5 bases at J, with 11 bases between. Germline values: CDR1 SGHTA, CDR2 FQGTGA. This CDR3 is built from 15 residues.

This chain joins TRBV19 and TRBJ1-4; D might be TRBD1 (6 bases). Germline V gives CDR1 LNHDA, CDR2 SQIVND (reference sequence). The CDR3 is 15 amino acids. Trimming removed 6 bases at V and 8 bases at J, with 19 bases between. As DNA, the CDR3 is TGTGCCAGTAGCCATTTTGGGGGGCGAAGGGAAAAACTGTTTTTT. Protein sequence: CASSHFGGRREKLFF.

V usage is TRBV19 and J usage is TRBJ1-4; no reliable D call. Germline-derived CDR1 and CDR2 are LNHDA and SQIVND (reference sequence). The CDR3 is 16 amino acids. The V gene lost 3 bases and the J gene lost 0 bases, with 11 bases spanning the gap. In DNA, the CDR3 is TGTGCCAGTAGTATTACGACCCTCACAACTAATGAAAAACTGTTTTTT. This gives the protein CASSITTLTTNEKLFF. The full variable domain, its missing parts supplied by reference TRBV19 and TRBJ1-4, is DGGITQSPKYLFRKEGQNVTLSCEQNLNHDAMYWYRQDPGQGLRLIYYSQIVNDFQKGDIAEGYSVSREKKESFPLTVTSAQKNPTAFYLCASSITTLTTNEKLFFGSGTQLSVL.

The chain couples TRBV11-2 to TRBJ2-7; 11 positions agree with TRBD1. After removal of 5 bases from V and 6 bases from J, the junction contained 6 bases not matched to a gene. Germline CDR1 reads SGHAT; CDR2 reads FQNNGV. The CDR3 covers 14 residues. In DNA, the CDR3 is TGTGCCAGCAGCCCGGACAGGGGGCCTGTCGAGCAGTACGTC. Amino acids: CASSPDRGPVEQYV.

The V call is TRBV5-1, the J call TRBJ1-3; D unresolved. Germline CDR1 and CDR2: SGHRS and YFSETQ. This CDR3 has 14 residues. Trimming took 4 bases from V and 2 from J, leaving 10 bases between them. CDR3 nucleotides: TGCGCCAGCAGCACTTCTTCTCCTGGAAACACCATATATTTT. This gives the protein CASSTSSPGNTIYF.

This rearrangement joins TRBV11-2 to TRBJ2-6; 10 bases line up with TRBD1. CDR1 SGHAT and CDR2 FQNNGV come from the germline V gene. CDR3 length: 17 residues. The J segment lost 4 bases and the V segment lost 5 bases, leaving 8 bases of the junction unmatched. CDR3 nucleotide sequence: TGTGCCAGCAGCCCCGGGACAGGGGCATCCGGGGCCAACGTCCTGACTTTC. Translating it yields CASSPGTGASGANVLTF.

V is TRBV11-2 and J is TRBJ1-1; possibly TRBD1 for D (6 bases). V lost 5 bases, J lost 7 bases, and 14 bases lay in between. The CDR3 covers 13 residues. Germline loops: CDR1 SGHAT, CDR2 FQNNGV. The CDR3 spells CASSNRPQGEAFF. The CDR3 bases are TGTGCCAGCAGCAACCGACCACAGGGTGAAGCTTTCTTT.

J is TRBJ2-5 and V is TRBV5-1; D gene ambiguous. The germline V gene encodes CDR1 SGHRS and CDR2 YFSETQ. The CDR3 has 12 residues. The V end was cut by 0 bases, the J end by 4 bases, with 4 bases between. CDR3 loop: CASSLEGETQYF. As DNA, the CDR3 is TGCGCCAGCAGCTTGGAAGGAGAGACCCAGTACTTC.

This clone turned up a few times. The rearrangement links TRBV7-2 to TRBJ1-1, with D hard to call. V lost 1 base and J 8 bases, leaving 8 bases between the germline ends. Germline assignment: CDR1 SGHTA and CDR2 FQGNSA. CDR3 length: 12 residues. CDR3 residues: CASSLGYQEAFF. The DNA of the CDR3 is TGTGCCAGCAGCTTAGGGTACCAGGAAGCTTTCTTT.

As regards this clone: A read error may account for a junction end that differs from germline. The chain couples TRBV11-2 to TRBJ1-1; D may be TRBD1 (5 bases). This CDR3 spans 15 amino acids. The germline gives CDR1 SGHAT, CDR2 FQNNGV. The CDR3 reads CASSLVAGGNAEAFF. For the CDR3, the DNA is TGTGCCAGCAGCTTAGTAGCCGGGGGGAACGCTGAAGCTTTCTTT.

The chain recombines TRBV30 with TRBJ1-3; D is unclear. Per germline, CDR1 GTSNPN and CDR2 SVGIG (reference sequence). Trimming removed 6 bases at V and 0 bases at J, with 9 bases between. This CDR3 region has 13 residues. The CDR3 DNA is TGTGCCTGTTCCTTTAGCTCTGGAAACACCATATATTTT. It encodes CACSFSSGNTIYF.

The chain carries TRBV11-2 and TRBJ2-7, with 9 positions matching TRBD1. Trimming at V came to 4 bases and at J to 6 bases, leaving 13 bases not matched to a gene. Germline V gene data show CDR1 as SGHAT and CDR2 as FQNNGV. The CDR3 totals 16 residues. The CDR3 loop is CASSSYRTGVHREQYF. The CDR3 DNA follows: TGTGCCAGCAGCTCCTACAGGACAGGGGTTCATCGCGAGCAGTACTTC.

The CDR3 protein is CASSPEVAGGYEQFF. The CDR3 DNA follows: TGTGCCAGCAGCCCTGAAGTAGCGGGAGGCTATGAGCAGTTCTTC. The V gene is TRBV5-4, the J gene TRBJ2-1; 10 nucleotides agree with TRBD2. Germline CDR1 is SGHNT and CDR2 is YYREEE (reference sequence). The V segment lost 4 bases and the J segment 8 bases; nucleotides outside the gene matches: 9. The CDR3 spans 15 residues.

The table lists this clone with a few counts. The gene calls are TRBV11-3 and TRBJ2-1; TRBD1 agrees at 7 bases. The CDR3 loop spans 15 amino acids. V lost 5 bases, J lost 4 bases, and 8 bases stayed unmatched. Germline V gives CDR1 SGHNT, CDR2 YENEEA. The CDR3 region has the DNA TGTGCCAGCAGCCCAGGGGGAACATTGTACAATGAGCAGTTCTTC. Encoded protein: CASSPGGTLYNEQFF.

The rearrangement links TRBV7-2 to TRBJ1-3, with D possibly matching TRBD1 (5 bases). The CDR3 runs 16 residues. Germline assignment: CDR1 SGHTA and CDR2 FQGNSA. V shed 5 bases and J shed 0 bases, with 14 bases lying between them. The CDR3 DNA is TGTGCCAGCAGCCTATCGGGACCGGCCTCTGGAAACACCATATATTTT. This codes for CASSLSGPASGNTIYF. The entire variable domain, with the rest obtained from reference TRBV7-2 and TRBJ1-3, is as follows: GAGVSQSPSNKVTEKGKDVELRCDPISGHTALYWYRQSLGQGLEFLIYFQGNSAPDKSGLPSDRFSAERTGGSVSTLTIQRTQQEDSAVYLCASSLSGPASGNTIYFGEGSWLTVV.

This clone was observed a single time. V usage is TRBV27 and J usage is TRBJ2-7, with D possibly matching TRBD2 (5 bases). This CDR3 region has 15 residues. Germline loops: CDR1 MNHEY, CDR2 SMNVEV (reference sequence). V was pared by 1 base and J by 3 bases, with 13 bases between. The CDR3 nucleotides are TGTGCCAGCAGTTTATACGGGATAGGAGACTACGAGCAGTACGTC. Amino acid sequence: CASSLYGIGDYEQYV.

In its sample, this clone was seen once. The CDR3, as DNA: TGCAGCGCCGGAGGGCCAGATGAGCAGTTCTTC. Its translation is CSAGGPDEQFF. The chain recombines TRBV29-1 with TRBJ2-1; a possible D gene is TRBD2 (6 bases). The CDR3 has 11 amino acids. V was pared by 7 bases and J by 8 bases, with 12 bases between. Germline V gene data show CDR1 as SQVTM and CDR2 as ANQGSEA.

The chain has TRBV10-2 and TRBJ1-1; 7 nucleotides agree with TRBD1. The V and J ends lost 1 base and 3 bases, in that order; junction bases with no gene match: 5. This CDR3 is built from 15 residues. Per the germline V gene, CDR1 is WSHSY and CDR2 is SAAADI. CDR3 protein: CASSEWQGGDTEAFF. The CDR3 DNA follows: TGCGCCAGCAGTGAGTGGCAGGGGGGGGACACTGAAGCTTTCTTT.

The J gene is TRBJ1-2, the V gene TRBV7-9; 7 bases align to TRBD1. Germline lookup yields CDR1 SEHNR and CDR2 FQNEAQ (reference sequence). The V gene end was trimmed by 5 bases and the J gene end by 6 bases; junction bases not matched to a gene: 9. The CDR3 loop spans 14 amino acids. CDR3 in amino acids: CASSTLGTVDGYTF. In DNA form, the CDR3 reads TGTGCCAGCAGCACCTTGGGGACAGTGGATGGCTACACCTTC.

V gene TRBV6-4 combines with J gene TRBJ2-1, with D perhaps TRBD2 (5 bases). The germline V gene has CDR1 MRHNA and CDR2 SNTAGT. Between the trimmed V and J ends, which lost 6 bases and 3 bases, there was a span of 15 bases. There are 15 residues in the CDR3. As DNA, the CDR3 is TGTGCCAGCAGCCCGGACTCGAAAATCTACAATGAGCAGTTCTTC. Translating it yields CASSPDSKIYNEQFF.

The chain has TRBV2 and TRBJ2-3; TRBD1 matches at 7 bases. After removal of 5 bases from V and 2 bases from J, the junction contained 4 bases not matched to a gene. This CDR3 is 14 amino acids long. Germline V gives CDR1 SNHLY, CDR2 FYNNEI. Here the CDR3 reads CASSYDRDTDTQYF. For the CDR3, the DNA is TGTGCCAGCAGTTATGACAGGGACACAGATACGCAGTATTTT.